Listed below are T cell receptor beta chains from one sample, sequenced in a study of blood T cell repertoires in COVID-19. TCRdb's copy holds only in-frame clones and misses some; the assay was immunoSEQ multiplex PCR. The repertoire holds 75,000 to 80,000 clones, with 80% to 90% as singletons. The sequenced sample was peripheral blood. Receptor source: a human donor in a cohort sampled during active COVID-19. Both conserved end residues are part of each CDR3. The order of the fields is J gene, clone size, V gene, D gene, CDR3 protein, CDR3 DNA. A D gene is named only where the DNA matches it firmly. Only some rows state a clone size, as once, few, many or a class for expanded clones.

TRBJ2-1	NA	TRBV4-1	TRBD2	CASSQDWGTSGSTYNEQFF	TGCGCCAGCAGCCAAGACTGGGGGACAAGCGGGAGCACATACAATGAGCAGTTCTTC
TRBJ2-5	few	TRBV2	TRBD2	CASSGLAEETQYF	TGTGCCAGCAGTGGACTAGCGGAAGAGACCCAGTACTTC
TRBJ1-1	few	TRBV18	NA	CASSLDYNTEAFF	TGTGCCAGCTCACTAGATTATAACACTGAAGCTTTCTTT
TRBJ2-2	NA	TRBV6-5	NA	CASRRLVGTGELFF	TGTGCCAGCAGACGACTAGTGGGGACCGGGGAGCTGTTTTTT
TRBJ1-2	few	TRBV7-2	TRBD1	CASSSYLTGTYGYTF	TGTGCCAGCAGCTCATACCTGACAGGGACCTATGGCTACACCTTC
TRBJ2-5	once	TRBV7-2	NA	CASRRVSGVLETQYF	TGTGCCAGCAGGCGGGTGTCGGGGGTCCTCGAGACCCAGTACTTC
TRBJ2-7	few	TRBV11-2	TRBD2	CASSFGTSGRGSYEQYF	TGTGCCAGCAGCTTCGGGACTAGCGGGAGGGGCTCCTACGAGCAGTACTTC
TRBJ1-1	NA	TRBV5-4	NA	CASSLGGPRMNTEAFF	TGTGCCAGCAGCTTGGGCGGGCCCCGTATGAACACTGAAGCTTTCTTT
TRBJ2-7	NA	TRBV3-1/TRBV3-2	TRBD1	CASSLRQGDEQYF	TGTGCCAGCAGCCTTCGACAGGGAGACGAGCAGTACTTC
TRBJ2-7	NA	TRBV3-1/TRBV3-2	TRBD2	CASSLALGGSYEQYF	TGTGCCAGCAGTCTTGCATTGGGCGGGAGCTACGAGCAGTACTTC
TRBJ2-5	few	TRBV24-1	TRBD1	CATSDTGQGQETQYF	TGTGCCACCAGTGATACGGGACAGGGGCAAGAGACCCAGTACTTC
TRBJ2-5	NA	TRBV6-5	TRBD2	CASSSGSGKWETQYF	TGTGCCAGCAGTTCGGGTAGCGGGAAGTGGGAGACCCAGTACTTC
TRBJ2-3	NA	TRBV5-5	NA	CASSLYLAGGSSTDTQYF	TGTGCCAGCAGCTTGTATCTGGCTGGGGGGTCTAGCACAGATACGCAGTATTTT
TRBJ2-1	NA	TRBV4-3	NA	CASSQDRLVAYNEQFF	TGCGCCAGCAGCCAAGATCGCCTAGTCGCGTACAATGAGCAGTTCTTC
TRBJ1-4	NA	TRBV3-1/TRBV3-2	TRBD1	CASSPTGGRLTNEKLFF	TGTGCCAGCAGCCCAACAGGGGGGCGCTTAACTAATGAAAAACTGTTTTTT
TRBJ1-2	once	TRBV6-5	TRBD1	CASSYVTGGRGYTF	TGTGCCAGCAGTTACGTGACAGGGGGCCGTGGCTACACCTTC
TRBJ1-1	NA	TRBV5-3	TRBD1	CARGLRTGSMNTEAFF	TGTGCCAGAGGACTCCGGACAGGGTCCATGAACACTGAAGCTTTCTTT
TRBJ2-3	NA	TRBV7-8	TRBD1	CASSPDRATDTQYF	TGTGCCAGCAGCCCCGACAGGGCCACAGATACGCAGTATTTT
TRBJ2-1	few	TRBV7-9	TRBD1	CASSLGHKRTGISYNEQFF	TGTGCCAGCAGCTTAGGCCACAAGAGGACAGGGATTTCTTACAATGAGCAGTTCTTC
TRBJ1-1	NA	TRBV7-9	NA	CASSLESVVSNTEAFF	TGTGCCAGCAGCTTAGAGTCAGTTGTTTCAAACACTGAAGCTTTCTTT
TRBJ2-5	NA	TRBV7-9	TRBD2	CASSLALAGAMETQYF	TGTGCCAGCAGCTTAGCACTAGCGGGAGCGATGGAGACCCAGTACTTC
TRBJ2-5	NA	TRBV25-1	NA	CASSGDRRQETQYF	TGTGCCAGCAGTGGCGACAGGCGGCAAGAGACCCAGTACTTC
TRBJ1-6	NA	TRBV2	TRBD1	CASEGQGQSPLHF	TGTGCCAGCGAGGGACAGGGGCAATCACCCCTCCACTTT
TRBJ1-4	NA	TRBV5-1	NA	CASSEPTNEKLFF	TGCGCCAGCAGCGAGCCAACTAATGAAAAACTGTTTTTT
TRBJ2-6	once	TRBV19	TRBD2	CASSGGSSRSGANVLTF	TGTGCCAGTAGTGGCGGGAGCTCGAGGTCTGGGGCCAACGTCCTGACTTTC
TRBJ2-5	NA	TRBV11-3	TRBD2	CASSGRTSGSQGETQYF	TGTGCCAGCAGCGGCCGGACTAGCGGGAGCCAAGGGGAGACCCAGTACTTC
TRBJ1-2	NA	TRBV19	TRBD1	CASRHDRASLYGYTF	TGTGCCAGTAGACACGACAGGGCCTCCCTTTATGGCTACACCTTC
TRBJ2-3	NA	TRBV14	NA	CASSLQTGRTDTQYF	TGTGCCAGCAGTCTCCAGACAGGGAGGACAGATACGCAGTATTTT
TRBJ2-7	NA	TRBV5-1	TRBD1	CASNEQGLVYEQYF	TGCGCCAGCAACGAACAGGGGTTAGTCTACGAGCAGTACTTC
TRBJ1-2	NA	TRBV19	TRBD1	CASSIDRVDYGYTF	TGTGCCAGTAGTATCGACAGGGTTGACTATGGCTACACCTTC
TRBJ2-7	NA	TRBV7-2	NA	CASSLGGGGAEQYF	TGTGCCAGCAGCTTAGGTGGTGGGGGGGCCGAGCAGTACTTC
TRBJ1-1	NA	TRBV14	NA	CASSPGYTEAFF	TGTGCCAGCAGCCCGGGGTACACTGAAGCTTTCTTT
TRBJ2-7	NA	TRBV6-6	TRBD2	CASSPGLAGRSPSYEQYF	TGTGCCAGCAGTCCGGGACTAGCGGGGAGAAGTCCCTCCTACGAGCAGTACTTC
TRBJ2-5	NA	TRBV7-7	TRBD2	CASSSSGTSGQETQYF	TGTGCCAGCAGCTCTTCCGGGACTAGCGGACAAGAGACCCAGTACTTC
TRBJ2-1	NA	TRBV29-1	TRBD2	CSVVAGDNEQFF	TGCAGCGTTGTGGCGGGGGACAATGAGCAGTTCTTC
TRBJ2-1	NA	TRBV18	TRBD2	CASSRIAGAGLVEQFF	TGTGCCAGCTCACGAATAGCGGGAGCGGGGTTGGTTGAGCAGTTCTTC
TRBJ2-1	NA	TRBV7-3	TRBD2	CASSVSGGDSYNEQFF	TGTGCCAGCAGCGTTAGCGGGGGGGATTCCTACAATGAGCAGTTCTTC
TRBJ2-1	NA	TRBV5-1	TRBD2	CASSTELAGSSGSEQFF	TGCGCCAGCAGCACGGAGCTAGCGGGGTCCAGTGGGAGTGAGCAGTTCTTC
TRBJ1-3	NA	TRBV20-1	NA	CSASSRNSGNTIYF	TGCAGTGCTAGTTCCCGTAACTCTGGAAACACCATATATTTT
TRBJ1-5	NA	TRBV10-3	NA	CAIRPSTMGPQHF	TGTGCCATCAGGCCCTCGACTATGGGGCCCCAGCATTTT
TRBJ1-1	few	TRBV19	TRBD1	CASSILETGVSGAFF	TGTGCCAGTAGTATACTTGAGACAGGGGTTTCTGGAGCTTTCTTT
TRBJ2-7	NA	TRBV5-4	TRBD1	CASRTKGTGTEYF	TGTGCCAGCAGAACCAAGGGGACAGGGACCGAGTACTTC
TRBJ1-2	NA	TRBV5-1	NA	CASSLAGGDGYTF	TGCGCCAGCAGCTTGGCTGGGGGGGACGGCTACACCTTC
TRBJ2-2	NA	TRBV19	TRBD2	CASSPLAGSLTGELFF	TGTGCCAGTAGCCCCCTAGCGGGGAGTCTTACCGGGGAGCTGTTTTTT
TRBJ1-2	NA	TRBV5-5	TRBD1	CASRRDRGPYGYTF	TGTGCCAGCAGACGAGACAGGGGGCCCTATGGCTACACCTTC
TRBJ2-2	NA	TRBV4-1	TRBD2	CASSQSSGRVGTGELFF	TGCGCCAGCAGCCAGTCTAGCGGGAGGGTAGGGACCGGGGAGCTGTTTTTT
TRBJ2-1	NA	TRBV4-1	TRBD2	CASSKGTSGGVLSSYNEQFF	TGCGCCAGCAGCAAAGGGACTAGCGGGGGGGTTCTCAGCTCCTACAATGAGCAGTTCTTC
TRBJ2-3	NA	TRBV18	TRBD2	CASSPSTSGGTIDTQYF	TGTGCCAGCTCACCCTCGACTAGCGGGGGGACAATTGATACGCAGTATTTT
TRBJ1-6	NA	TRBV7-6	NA	CASSQRGLHSSYNSPLHF	TGTGCCAGCAGTCAAAGGGGCCTTCATAGCTCCTATAATTCACCCCTCCACTTT
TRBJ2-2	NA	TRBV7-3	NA	CASSQGGWTGELFF	TGTGCCAGCAGCCAGGGGGGTTGGACCGGGGAGCTGTTTTTT
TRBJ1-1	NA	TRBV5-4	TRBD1	CASSLERTRGTEAFF	TGTGCCAGCAGCTTGGAACGTACCAGGGGGACTGAAGCTTTCTTT
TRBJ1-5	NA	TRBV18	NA	CASSPTRGKGNQPQHF	TGTGCCAGCTCACCAACCAGGGGTAAGGGCAATCAGCCCCAGCATTTT
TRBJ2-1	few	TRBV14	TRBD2	CASSQGKLADTYNEQFF	TGTGCCAGCAGCCAAGGAAAACTAGCGGACACCTACAATGAGCAGTTCTTC